This TCR beta chain was captured in a study of T cells in Graves' hyperthyroidism and ophthalmopathy. Amplification of TCR beta CDR3 regions was performed using RNA transcripts as template. The HTBI set primed first-round TCR CDR3 RT-PCR. MiXCR, applied by TCRdb to the multiplex PCR reads, yields one record per CDR3 protein. The sample carries nearly 600,000 distinct CDR3 sequences, roughly 13% recorded once. The V segment lost 6 bases and the J segment 5 bases; nucleotides outside the gene matches: 9. CDR1 is LNHDA and CDR2 is SQIVND in the germline V gene (reference sequence). The CDR3 is made up of 14 amino acids. This clonotype was seen at least ten times.

The V and J genes are TRBV19 and TRBJ1-1; 7 bases fit TRBD1. This TCR came from a woman aged 25-40 years with Graves' hyperthyroidism that later progressed to Graves' ophthalmopathy. Sequenced sample: blood. CDR3 loop: CASRPTGDGTEAFF. The CDR3 DNA is TGTGCCAGTAGGCCAACAGGGGATGGGACTGAAGCTTTCTTT.